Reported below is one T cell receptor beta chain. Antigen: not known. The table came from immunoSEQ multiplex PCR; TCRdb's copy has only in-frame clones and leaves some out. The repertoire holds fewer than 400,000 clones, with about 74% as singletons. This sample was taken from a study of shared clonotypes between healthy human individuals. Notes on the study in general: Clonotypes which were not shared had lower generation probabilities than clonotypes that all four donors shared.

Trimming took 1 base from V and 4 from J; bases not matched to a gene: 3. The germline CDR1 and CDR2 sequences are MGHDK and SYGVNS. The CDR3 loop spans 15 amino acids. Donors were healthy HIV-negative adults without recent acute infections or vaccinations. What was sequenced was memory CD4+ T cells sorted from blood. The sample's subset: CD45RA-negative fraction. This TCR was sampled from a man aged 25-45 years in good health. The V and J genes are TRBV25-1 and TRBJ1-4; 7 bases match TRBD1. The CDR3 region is CASSEWSGGNEKLFF. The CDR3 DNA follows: TGTGCCAGCAGTGAATGGTCAGGGGGTAATGAAAAACTGTTTTTT. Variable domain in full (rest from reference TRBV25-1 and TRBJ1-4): EADIYQTPRYLVIGTGKKITLECSQTMGHDKMYWYQQDPGMELHLIHYSYGVNSTEKGDLSSESTVSRIRTEHFPLTLESARPSHTSQYLCASSEWSGGNEKLFFGSGTQLSVL.